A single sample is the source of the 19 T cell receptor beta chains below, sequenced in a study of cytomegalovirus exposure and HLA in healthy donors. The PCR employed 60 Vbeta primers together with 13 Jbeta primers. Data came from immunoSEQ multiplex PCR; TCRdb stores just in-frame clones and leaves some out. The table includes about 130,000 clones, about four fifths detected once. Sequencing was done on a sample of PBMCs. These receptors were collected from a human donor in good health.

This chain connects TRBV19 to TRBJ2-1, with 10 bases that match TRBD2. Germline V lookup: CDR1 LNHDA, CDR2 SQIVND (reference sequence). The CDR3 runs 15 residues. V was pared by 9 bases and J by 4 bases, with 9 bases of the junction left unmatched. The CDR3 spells CASSSGGAGYNEQFF. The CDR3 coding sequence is TGTGCCAGCTCCAGCGGGGGGGCAGGGTACAATGAGCAGTTCTTC.

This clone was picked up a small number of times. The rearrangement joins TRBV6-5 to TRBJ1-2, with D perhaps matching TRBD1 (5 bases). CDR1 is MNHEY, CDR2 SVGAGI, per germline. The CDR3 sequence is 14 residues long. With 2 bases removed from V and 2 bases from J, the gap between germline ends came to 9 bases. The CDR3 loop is CASSYGPGNYGYTF. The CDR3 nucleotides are TGTGCCAGCAGTTACGGTCCAGGGAACTATGGCTACACCTTC.

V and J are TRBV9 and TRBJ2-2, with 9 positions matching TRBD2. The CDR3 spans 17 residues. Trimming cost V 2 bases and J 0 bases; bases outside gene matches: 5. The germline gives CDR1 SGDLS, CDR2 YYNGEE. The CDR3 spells CASSVLSGGSNTGELFF. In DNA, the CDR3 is TGTGCCAGCAGCGTCTTGAGCGGGGGGTCGAACACCGGGGAGCTGTTTTTT.

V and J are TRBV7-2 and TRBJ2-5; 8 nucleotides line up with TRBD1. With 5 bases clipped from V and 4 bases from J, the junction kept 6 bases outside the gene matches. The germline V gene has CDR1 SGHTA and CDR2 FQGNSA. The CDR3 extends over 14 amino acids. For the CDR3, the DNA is TGTGCCAGCAGCACGGACAGGGTGGCAGAGACCCAGTACTTC. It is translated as CASSTDRVAETQYF.

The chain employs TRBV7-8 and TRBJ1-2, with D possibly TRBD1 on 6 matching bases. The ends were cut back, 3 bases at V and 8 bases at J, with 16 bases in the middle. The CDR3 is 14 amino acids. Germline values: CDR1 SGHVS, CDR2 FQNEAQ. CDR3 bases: TGTGCCAGCAGCTTTCCAGGGGATTTAAGCGGCTACACCTTC. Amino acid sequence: CASSFPGDLSGYTF.

The CDR3 protein is CATSRDRGITQPQHF. The CDR3 nucleotides read TGTGCCACCAGCAGAGATCGAGGGATCACCCAGCCCCAGCATTTT. This chain links TRBV15 with TRBJ1-5; D gene unclear. Trimming cost V 0 bases and J 7 bases, with 13 bases left between them. The germline gives CDR1 LNHNV, CDR2 YYDKDF (reference sequence). This CDR3 spans 15 amino acids.

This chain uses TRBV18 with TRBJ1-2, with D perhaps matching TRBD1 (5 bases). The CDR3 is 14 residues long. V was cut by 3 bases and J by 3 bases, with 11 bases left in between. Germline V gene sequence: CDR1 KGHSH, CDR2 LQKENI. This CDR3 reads CASSPSGGDYGYTF. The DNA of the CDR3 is TGTGCCAGCTCACCCTCTGGGGGGGACTATGGCTACACCTTC.

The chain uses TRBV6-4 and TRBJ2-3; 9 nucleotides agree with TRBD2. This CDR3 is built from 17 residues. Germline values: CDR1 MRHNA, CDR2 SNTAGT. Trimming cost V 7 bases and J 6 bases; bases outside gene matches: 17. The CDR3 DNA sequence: TGTGCCAGCAAGGGGGTGCGTGCGGGGGGGTCGGTGGATACGCAGTATTTT. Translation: CASKGVRAGGSVDTQYF.

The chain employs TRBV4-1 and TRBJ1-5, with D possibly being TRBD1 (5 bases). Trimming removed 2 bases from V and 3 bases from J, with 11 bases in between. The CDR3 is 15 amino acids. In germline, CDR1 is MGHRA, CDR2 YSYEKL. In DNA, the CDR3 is TGCGCCAGCAGCCAACTTGGACACATCAATCAGCCCCAGCATTTT. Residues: CASSQLGHINQPQHF.

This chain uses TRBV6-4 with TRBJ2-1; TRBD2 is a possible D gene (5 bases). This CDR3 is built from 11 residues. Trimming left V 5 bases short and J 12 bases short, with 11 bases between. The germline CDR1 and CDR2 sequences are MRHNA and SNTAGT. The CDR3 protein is CASSWNGVQFF. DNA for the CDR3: TGTGCCAGCAGTTGGAACGGGGTGCAGTTCTTC.

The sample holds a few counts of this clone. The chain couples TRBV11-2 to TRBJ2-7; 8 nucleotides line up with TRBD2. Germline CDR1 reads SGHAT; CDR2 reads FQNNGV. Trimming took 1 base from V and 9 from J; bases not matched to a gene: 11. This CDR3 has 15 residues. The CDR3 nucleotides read TGTGCCAGCAGCTTAGCTGGTAGCGGGAACTCAGGGCAGTACTTC. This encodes CASSLAGSGNSGQYF.

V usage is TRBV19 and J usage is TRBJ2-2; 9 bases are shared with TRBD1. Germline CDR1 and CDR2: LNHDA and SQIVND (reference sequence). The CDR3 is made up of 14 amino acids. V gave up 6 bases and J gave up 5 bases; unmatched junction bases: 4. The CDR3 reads CASSGTGLTGELFF. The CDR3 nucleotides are TGTGCCAGTAGCGGGACAGGGTTAACCGGGGAGCTGTTTTTT.

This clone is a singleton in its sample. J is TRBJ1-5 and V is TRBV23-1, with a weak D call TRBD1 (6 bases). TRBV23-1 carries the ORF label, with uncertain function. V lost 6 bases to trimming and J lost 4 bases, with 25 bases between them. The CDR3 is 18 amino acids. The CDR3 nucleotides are TGCGCCAGCAGACCAACCCCTCCTGGACAGCTGCCTAATCAGCCCCAGCATTTT. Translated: CASRPTPPGQLPNQPQHF.

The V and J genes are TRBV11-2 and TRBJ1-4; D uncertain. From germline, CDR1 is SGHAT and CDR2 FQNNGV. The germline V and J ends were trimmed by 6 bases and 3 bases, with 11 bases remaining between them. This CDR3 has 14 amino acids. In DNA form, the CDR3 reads TGTGCCAGCAGTCCCGGGAACTCTAATGAAAAACTGTTTTTT. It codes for CASSPGNSNEKLFF.

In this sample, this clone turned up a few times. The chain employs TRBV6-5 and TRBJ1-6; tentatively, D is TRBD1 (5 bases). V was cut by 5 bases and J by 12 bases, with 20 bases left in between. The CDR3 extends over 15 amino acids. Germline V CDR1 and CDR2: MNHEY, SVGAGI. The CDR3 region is CASSGNRNPKGPLHF. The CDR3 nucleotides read TGTGCCAGCAGTGGAAACAGGAACCCCAAGGGACCCCTCCACTTT.

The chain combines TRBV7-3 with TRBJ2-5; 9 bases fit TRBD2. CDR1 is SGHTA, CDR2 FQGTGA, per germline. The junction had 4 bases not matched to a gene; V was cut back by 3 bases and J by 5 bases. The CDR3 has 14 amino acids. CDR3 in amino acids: CASSLLAGRETQYF. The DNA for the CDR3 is TGTGCCAGCAGCTTGCTAGCGGGGAGGGAGACCCAGTACTTC.

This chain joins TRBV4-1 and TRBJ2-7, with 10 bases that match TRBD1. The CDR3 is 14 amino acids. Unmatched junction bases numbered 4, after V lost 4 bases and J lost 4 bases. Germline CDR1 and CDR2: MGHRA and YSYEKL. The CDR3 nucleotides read TGCGCCAGCAGCCTGAGACAGGGGGCTTACGAGCAGTACTTC. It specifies CASSLRQGAYEQYF.

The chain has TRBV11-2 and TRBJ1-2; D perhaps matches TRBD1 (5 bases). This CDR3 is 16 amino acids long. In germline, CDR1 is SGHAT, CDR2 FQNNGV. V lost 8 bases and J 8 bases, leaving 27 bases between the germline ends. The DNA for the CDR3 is TGTGCCAGCGGCTCCATTAATCAGGGTCGAAGGAGAGGCTACACCTTC. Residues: CASGSINQGRRRGYTF.

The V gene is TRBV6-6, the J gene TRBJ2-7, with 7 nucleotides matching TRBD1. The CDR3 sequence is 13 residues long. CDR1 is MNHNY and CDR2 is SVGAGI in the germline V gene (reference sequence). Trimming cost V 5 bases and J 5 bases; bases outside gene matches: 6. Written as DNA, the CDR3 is TGTGCCAGCAGTAGGACAGGCCCCCACGAGCAGTACTTC. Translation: CASSRTGPHEQYF.